The source of this TCR beta chain is a study of OX40 agonist ivuxolimab in advanced cancers. For the study at large: Patients with prior anti-PD-1, anti-PD-L1 or anti-CTLA-4 therapy were eligible; 40% had some.

Germline CDR1 SQVTM, CDR2 ANQGSEA. The V gene lost 7 bases and the J gene lost 1 base, with 16 bases spanning the gap. The CDR3 loop spans 14 amino acids. The table came from immunoSEQ multiplex PCR; TCRdb's copy has only in-frame clones and leaves some out. The sample has about 91,000 clones; around 84% are singletons. This clonotype was obtained from an adult with an advanced solid tumor such as melanoma, head and neck, liver or kidney cancer. The V and J genes are TRBV29-1 and TRBJ2-5; TRBD1 is a possible D gene (7 bases). The source was CD4+ or CD8+ T cells sorted from blood, collected in a trial of the OX40 agonist ivuxolimab. The CDR3 nucleotides read TGCAGCGGCGCGGGGACAGCCGGCCAAGAGACCCAGTACTTC. It is translated as CSGAGTAGQETQYF.